This T cell receptor (beta chain) comes out of a study of CD8+ T cells in alopecia areata. Following extraction, RNA underwent reverse transcription to cDNA, which served as the sequencing template. Measured with immunoSEQ multiplex PCR; TCRdb has only the in-frame clones, and not every one. In the table there are approximately 210,000 clones, approximately 61% of which are singletons. Germline loops: CDR1 SGHRS, CDR2 YFSETQ. Trimming removed 4 bases from V and 5 bases from J, with 15 bases in between. This CDR3 comprises 14 residues. Treatment described: oral pan-JAK inhibitor, 5-10 mg twice daily. From alopecia areata patients, lesional scalp punch biopsies and peripheral blood were collected.

The chain links TRBV5-1 to TRBJ2-5, with unresolved D. The TCR sequence derives from a human donor with alopecia areata. Sequencing used CD4+ T cells sorted from blood, obtained at week 24, from a patient treated with tofacitinib. This CDR3 is CASSESGVMETQYF. In DNA, the CDR3 is TGCGCCAGCAGCGAGAGTGGGGTCATGGAGACCCAGTACTTC.